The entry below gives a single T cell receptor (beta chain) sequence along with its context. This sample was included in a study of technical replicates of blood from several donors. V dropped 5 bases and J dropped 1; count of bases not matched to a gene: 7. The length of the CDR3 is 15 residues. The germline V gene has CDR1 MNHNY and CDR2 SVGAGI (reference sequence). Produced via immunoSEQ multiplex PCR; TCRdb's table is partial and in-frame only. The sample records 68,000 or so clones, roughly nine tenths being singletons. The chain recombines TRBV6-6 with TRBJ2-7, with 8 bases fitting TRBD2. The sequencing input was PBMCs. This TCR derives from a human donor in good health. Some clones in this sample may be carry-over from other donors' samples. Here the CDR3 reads CASSRSGIGSYEQYF. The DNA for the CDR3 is TGTGCCAGCAGTCGTAGCGGGATAGGGTCCTACGAGCAGTACTTC.